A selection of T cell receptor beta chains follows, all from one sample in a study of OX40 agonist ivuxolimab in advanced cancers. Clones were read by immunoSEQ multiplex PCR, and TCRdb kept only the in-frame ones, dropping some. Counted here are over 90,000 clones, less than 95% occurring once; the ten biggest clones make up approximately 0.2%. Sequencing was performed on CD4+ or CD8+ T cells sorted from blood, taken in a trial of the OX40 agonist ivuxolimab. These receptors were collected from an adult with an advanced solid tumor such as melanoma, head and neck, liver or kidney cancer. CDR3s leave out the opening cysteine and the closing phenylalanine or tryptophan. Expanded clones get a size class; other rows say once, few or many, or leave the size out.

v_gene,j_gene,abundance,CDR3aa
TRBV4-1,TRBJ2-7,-,ASSQELAGTLGQY
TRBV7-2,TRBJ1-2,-,ASSPRQLYGYT
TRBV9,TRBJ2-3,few,ASSVNQGVRDTQY
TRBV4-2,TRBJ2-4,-,ASSLSGGPHIQY
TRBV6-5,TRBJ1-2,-,ASSYSTGMPFGYT
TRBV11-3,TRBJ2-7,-,ASSFAGKEQY
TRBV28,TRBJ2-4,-,ASTASGLAKNIQY
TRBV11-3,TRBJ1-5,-,ASSLFEGARYQPQH
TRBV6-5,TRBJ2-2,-,ASSYSSITGELF
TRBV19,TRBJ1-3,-,ASSAQPSRGNTIY
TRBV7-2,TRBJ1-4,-,ASSLVGQGANEKLF
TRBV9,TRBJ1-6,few,ASSVEGLVSSPLH
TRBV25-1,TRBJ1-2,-,ASSEWDSNYGYT
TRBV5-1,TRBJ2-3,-,ASRPDGSSTDTQY
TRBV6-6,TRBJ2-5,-,ASRVTGIQETQY
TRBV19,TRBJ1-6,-,ASRYAGGGNNSPLH
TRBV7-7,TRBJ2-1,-,ASSSTEAEGEQF
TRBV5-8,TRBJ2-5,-,ASSFDHKGTQY
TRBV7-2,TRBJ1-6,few,ASSPQGGAESPLH
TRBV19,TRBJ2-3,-,ASSIEASGGHTLTDTQY
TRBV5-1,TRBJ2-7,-,ASSLGTSRAEQY
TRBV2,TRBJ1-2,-,ASSESGRRANYGYT
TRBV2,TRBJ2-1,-,ASTVRAGNEQF
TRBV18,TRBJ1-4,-,ASSPRVGTNEKLF
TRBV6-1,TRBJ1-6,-,ASRTRDSGNSPLH
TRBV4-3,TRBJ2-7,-,ASSQEGRFGSYEQY
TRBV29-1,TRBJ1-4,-,SVADPSDEKLF
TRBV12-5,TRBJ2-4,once,ASGLDGNIQY
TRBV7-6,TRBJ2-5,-,AGSQWRETQY
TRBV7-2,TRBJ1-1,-,ASSSDLGRNTEAF
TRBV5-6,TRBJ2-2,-,ASSPGRQSGTGFAGELF
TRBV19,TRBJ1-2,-,ASSSRAHYGYT
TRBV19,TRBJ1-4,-,ASSNGITLSEKLF
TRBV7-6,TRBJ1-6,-,ASSSSSTASSYNSPLH
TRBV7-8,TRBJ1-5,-,ASSPQGDRQPQH
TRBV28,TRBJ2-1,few,ASSSTGTERNEQF
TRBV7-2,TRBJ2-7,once,ASSLAGGGSSYEQY
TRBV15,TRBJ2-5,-,ATRTGTGTSWGQETQY
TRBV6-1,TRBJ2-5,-,ASYLGASGEETQY
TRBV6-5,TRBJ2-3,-,ASRPSGNTDTQY
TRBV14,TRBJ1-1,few,ASTGKGTGKLGTEAF
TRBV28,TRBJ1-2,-,ASRTRDGYT
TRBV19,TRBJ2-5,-,ASSGQGQETQY
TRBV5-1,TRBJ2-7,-,ASSYDRGRAYEQY
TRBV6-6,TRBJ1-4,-,ASSPASGTGDEKLF
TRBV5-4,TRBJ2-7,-,ASSGPSGAEQY
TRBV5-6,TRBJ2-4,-,ASSFGGENIQY
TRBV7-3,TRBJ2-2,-,ASSFGTPNTGELF
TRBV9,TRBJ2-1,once,ASSVNNYNEQF
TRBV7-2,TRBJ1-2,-,ASSATGADGYT
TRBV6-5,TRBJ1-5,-,ASRSGGGGNQPQH
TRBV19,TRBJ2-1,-,ASRSAELAGLSSSYNEQF
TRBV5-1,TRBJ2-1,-,ASSLGQGYNEQF